The 8 T cell receptor beta chains below were found in one sample sequenced in a study of shared clonotypes between healthy human individuals. Libraries were prepared by immunoSEQ multiplex PCR; TCRdb keeps only in-frame clonotypes and omits some of them. The sample includes about a million clones, 65% to 80% of them seen just once. Sequencing was performed on memory CD4+ T cells sorted from blood. The subset denotes: CD45RA-negative fraction. The receptor source for this set is a man between 18 and 29 years old in good health.

The J gene is TRBJ2-3, the V gene TRBV7-2; TRBD2 agrees at 14 bases. CDR3 size: 18 residues. Germline trimming cut 4 bases from V and 4 bases from J; bases unmatched to any gene: 10. Looked up from germline, CDR1 is SGHTA and CDR2 is FQGNSA. The CDR3 coding sequence is TGTGCCAGCAGCTCCCCCGGGACTAGCGGGAGCCGCGCAGATACGCAGTATTTT. Translating gives CASSSPGTSGSRADTQYF.

V is TRBV21-1 and J is TRBJ1-2. TRBV21-1 is designated a pseudogene. The length of the CDR3 is 17 residues. The CDR3 DNA reads as TGTGCCAGCAGCAAAAGCCCCCGGGCCCCGGGGCCCTATGGCTACACCTTC. Translating it yields CASSKSPRAPGPYGYTF.

The chain couples TRBV19 to TRBJ2-2; 7 bases agree with TRBD1. The ends lost 5 bases at V and 1 base at J; junction bases unmatched: 4. The CDR3 is 15 residues long. Germline V gene data show CDR1 as LNHDA and CDR2 as SQIVND (reference sequence). The CDR3 here is CASSAGTENTGELFF. In DNA, the CDR3 is TGTGCCAGTAGTGCCGGGACAGAGAACACCGGGGAGCTGTTTTTT.

This clone was counted between two and nine times. A junction boundary mismatches the germline segment, possibly from a read error. The rearrangement joins TRBV7-7 to TRBJ2-1, with 8 bases matching TRBD1. The CDR3 covers 15 residues. Germline loops: CDR1 SSHAT, CDR2 FNYEAQ (reference sequence). In DNA form, the CDR3 reads TGTGCTAGCAGCCCTCAGGGGGCGAGGGGCAATGAGCAGTTCTTC. Its translation: CASSPQGARGNEQFF.

This clone came up a few times. The chain joins TRBV6-5 to TRBJ2-2, with D perhaps TRBD2 (6 bases). Germline loops: CDR1 MNHEY, CDR2 SVGAGI. The CDR3 has 13 residues. The V end lost 8 bases, the J end lost 7 bases, and 14 bases lay between the germline ends. CDR3 in DNA: TGTGCCAGCTGCCCTAGCGCTAGCGGGGAGCTGTTTTTT. It translates to CASCPSASGELFF.

The chain links TRBV6-6 to TRBJ1-1; D may be TRBD1 (6 bases). This CDR3 contains 14 residues. The germline V and J ends were trimmed by 6 bases and 4 bases, with 15 bases remaining between them. The germline V gene has CDR1 MNHNY and CDR2 SVGAGI (reference sequence). CDR3 DNA: TGTGCCAGCAGCTCACAGGGAAGGGGCACTGAAGCTTTCTTT. Translating it yields CASSSQGRGTEAFF.

This clone was found a few times. V is TRBV7-2 and J is TRBJ2-5, with TRBD2 matching 7 bases. J was trimmed by 0 bases and V by 1 base; bases with no gene match: 5. Germline loops: CDR1 SGHTA, CDR2 FQGNSA. The CDR3 is 16 residues long. This CDR3 reads CASSLEGRGYQETQYF. The CDR3 nucleotides read TGTGCCAGCAGCTTAGAAGGGCGGGGGTACCAAGAGACCCAGTACTTC.

The rearrangement joins TRBV6-1 to TRBJ2-1; unclear D gene. V was cut by 6 bases and J by 8 bases, with 14 bases left in between. CDR3 length: 13 residues. Germline loops: CDR1 MNHNS, CDR2 SASEGT. Here the CDR3 DNA reads TGTGCCAGCAGCCCCTCGCCGCGGTATGAGCAGTTCTTC. This gives the protein CASSPSPRYEQFF.